Listed here are 32 T cell receptor beta chains from one sample, sequenced in a study of identical twins (dated by TCRdb to between 2015 and 2016). Receptor amplification or capture employed 5' RACE. TCRdb shows the sequencer as Illumina HiSeq 2000. TCRdb reworked the public reads: Q25 trimming with fastp, MiXCR clone assembly, productive beta chains retained. CDR3 protein sequences are deduplicated, and each keeps its most common genes and DNA. In this sample the table shows a few hundred thousand distinct CDR3 sequences, over 9.5% of which occur a single time. Over 8% of the sample is taken by the ten largest. The sequencing input was memory T cells sorted from blood. The cell subset or site label, read with the paper, signifies: CD45RO+ enriched T cells. The origin of the receptors is a man in his fifties in good health.

The V call is TRBV11-2, the J call TRBJ1-4; possible D gene TRBD1, 6 bases. Germline loops: CDR1 SGHAT, CDR2 FQNNGV. Trimming left V 1 base short and J 8 bases short, with 17 bases between. The CDR3 is made up of 16 amino acids. Here the CDR3 reads CASSLASAGAGEKLFF. The CDR3 region has the DNA TGTGCCAGCAGCTTAGCAAGCGCGGGGGCAGGGGAAAAACTGTTTTTT.

This clonotype was counted ten times or more. The V and J genes are TRBV9 and TRBJ2-5, with 7 bases aligning to TRBD1. Germline CDR1 reads SGDLS; CDR2 reads YYNGEE. The junction had 7 bases not matched to a gene; V was cut back by 2 bases and J by 6 bases. This CDR3 has 14 amino acids. This CDR3 reads CASSVGQHGKTQYF. For the CDR3, the DNA is TGTGCCAGCAGCGTGGGACAGCACGGGAAGACCCAGTACTTC.

J is TRBJ2-3 and V is TRBV9; 12 bases map to TRBD2. CDR3 length: 16 residues. CDR1 SGDLS and CDR2 YYNGEE come from the germline V gene. Trimming took 3 bases from V and 3 from J; bases not matched to a gene: 5. CDR3 coding DNA: TGTGCCAGCAGCGAAGGGACTAGCGGGCAGACAGATACGCAGTATTTT. The encoded protein is CASSEGTSGQTDTQYF.

This clonotype came up many times. The chain uses TRBV29-1 and TRBJ2-1, with D unclear. This CDR3 is built from 15 residues. V was shortened by 2 bases and J by 0 bases, with 11 bases between the two germline ends. CDR1 and CDR2 from the germline V gene are SQVTM and ANQGSEA. Here the CDR3 reads CSVEFSSSSYNEQFF. CDR3 coding DNA: TGCAGCGTTGAATTTTCTTCAAGCTCCTACAATGAGCAGTTCTTC.

The genes are TRBV20-1 and TRBJ2-5; D tentatively reads TRBD1 or TRBD2 (5 bases each). Trimming removed 6 bases at V and 3 bases at J, with 20 bases between. The CDR3 extends over 15 amino acids. CDR1 and CDR2 from the germline V gene are DFQATT and SNEGSKA (reference sequence). Here the CDR3 DNA reads TGCAGTGCACCCCGAATCAAGGGGAGAAAAGAGACCCAGTACTTC. Residues: CSAPRIKGRKETQYF.

V and J are TRBV12-3 or TRBV12-4 and TRBJ2-7; 8 positions match TRBD1. The ends lost 4 bases at V and 3 bases at J; junction bases unmatched: 8. The CDR3 is 15 residues long. CDR3 DNA sequence: TGTGCCAGCAGTTATACCACAGGGGGTTACTACGAGCAGTACTTC. Its protein product is CASSYTTGGYYEQYF.

The chain recombines TRBV9 with TRBJ2-5; 8 bases line up with TRBD2. CDR1 and CDR2 from the germline V gene are SGDLS and YYNGEE. CDR3 length: 15 amino acids. Trimming took 3 bases from V and 6 from J; bases not matched to a gene: 10. CDR3 region: CASSAAGGAGKTQYF. CDR3 in DNA: TGTGCCAGCAGCGCCGCGGGGGGCGCGGGAAAGACCCAGTACTTC.

This clonotype was observed at least ten times. This chain connects TRBV7-2 to TRBJ2-2, with D possibly matching TRBD2 (6 bases). The CDR3 runs to 16 residues. V was trimmed by 1 base and J by 1 base, leaving 10 bases between them. Germline values: CDR1 SGHTA, CDR2 FQGNSA. The CDR3 reads CASSLGGSGNTGELFF. CDR3 nucleotide sequence: TGTGCCAGCAGCTTAGGAGGTAGCGGGAACACCGGGGAGCTGTTTTTT.

Ten or more counts support this clonotype. V usage is TRBV20-1 and J usage is TRBJ2-3, with D possibly matching TRBD2 (6 bases). Germline V gene data show CDR1 as DFQATT and CDR2 as SNEGSKA (reference sequence). The length of the CDR3 is 13 residues. Trimming left V 3 bases short and J 6 bases short, with 13 bases between. This chain's CDR3 is CSASPWGEDTQYF. DNA of the CDR3: TGCAGTGCTAGCCCTTGGGGGGAGGATACGCAGTATTTT.

The J gene is TRBJ1-2, the V gene TRBV9; D remains ambiguous. CDR3 length: 15 residues. Germline lookup yields CDR1 SGDLS and CDR2 YYNGEE. The germline V and J ends were trimmed by 4 bases and 1 base, with 14 bases remaining between them. The CDR3: CASSPARRNNYGYTF. CDR3 coding DNA: TGTGCCAGCAGCCCAGCCCGGCGGAATAACTATGGCTACACCTTC.

This clonotype was counted many times. V and J are TRBV29-1 and TRBJ2-1, with TRBD1 matching 7 bases. This CDR3 region has 17 residues. J gave up 0 bases and V 2 bases, and 10 bases lay outside the gene matches. Germline V gene lookup returns CDR1 SQVTM and CDR2 ANQGSEA. CDR3: CSVEWRTAGGSYNEQFF. Here the CDR3 DNA reads TGCAGCGTTGAATGGCGTACGGCAGGGGGCTCCTACAATGAGCAGTTCTTC.

This clonotype showed up just a few times. J is TRBJ2-7 and V is TRBV4-2; 9 nucleotides line up with TRBD1. Germline CDR1 is LGHNA and CDR2 is YNFKEQ. This CDR3 region has 15 residues. The V and J ends lost 3 bases and 6 bases, in that order; junction bases with no gene match: 9. This chain's CDR3 is CASSHDRDRVGEQYF. In nucleotides, the CDR3 is TGTGCCAGCAGCCACGACCGGGACAGGGTCGGCGAGCAGTACTTC.

The chain joins TRBV20-1 to TRBJ1-1; no reliable D call. V lost 5 bases and J lost 0, with 16 bases in between. Germline assignment: CDR1 DFQATT and CDR2 SNEGSKA (reference sequence). This CDR3 has 15 amino acids. This CDR3 reads CSAGPRGSVNTEAFF. In DNA, the CDR3 is TGCAGTGCTGGACCCCGAGGGTCGGTGAACACTGAAGCTTTCTTT.

The CDR3 spells CASSPRVSAYAYEQYF. For the CDR3, the DNA is TGTGCCAGCAGCCCCCGGGTCTCGGCGTACGCCTACGAGCAGTACTTC. The chain is built from TRBV7-2 and TRBJ2-7; D uncertain. V was clipped by 5 bases and J by 2 bases, with 19 bases between them. The CDR3 loop spans 16 amino acids. The V gene's germline CDR1 is SGHTA and CDR2 FQGNSA.

This clonotype appeared a few times. V gene TRBV6-1 combines with J gene TRBJ2-7; tentatively, D is TRBD1 (6 bases). V lost 1 base to trimming and J lost 7 bases, with 11 bases between them. There are 13 residues in the CDR3. Germline-derived CDR1 and CDR2 are MNHNS and SASEGT. CDR3 residues: CASSEGARGEQYF. The CDR3 nucleotides read TGTGCCAGCAGTGAAGGGGCTAGGGGGGAGCAGTACTTC.

This clonotype came up a few times. V is TRBV4-3 and J is TRBJ1-2; D not resolved. With 0 bases removed from V and 4 bases from J, the gap between germline ends came to 9 bases. This CDR3 spans 14 amino acids. Germline V gives CDR1 LGHNA, CDR2 YSLEER. The CDR3 nucleotides read TGCGCCAGCAGCCAAGATGTCAACACCTATGGCTACACCTTC. Its translation is CASSQDVNTYGYTF.

Only a few counts were recorded for this clonotype. The chain recombines TRBV11-2 with TRBJ2-1, with D tentatively TRBD1 (6 bases). From germline, CDR1 is SGHAT and CDR2 FQNNGV. The CDR3 has 15 residues. The ends were cut back, 5 bases at V and 4 bases at J, with 15 bases in the middle. The CDR3 sequence is CASSALGAQYNEQFF. The CDR3 nucleotides read TGTGCCAGCAGCGCGCTGGGGGCCCAGTACAATGAGCAGTTCTTC.

CDR3 residues: CASSLGSEGYEQYF. The CDR3 region has the DNA TGTGCCAGCAGCTTAGGGTCAGAGGGCTACGAGCAGTACTTC. V and J are TRBV5-6 and TRBJ2-7, with D tentatively TRBD2 (5 bases). The CDR3 is 14 amino acids. Looked up from germline, CDR1 is SGHDT and CDR2 is YYEEEE. V was pared by 2 bases and J by 3 bases, with 12 bases between.

In this sample, this clonotype turned up a few times. V is TRBV5-1 and J is TRBJ2-7; 13 bases are shared with TRBD2. The CDR3 is 15 residues long. The J segment lost 5 bases and the V segment lost 2 bases, leaving 4 bases of the junction unmatched. The germline gives CDR1 SGHRS, CDR2 YFSETQ. The CDR3, as DNA: TGCGCCAGCAGCTTTGGGGGGACTAGCGGGAACGAGCAGTACTTC. Residues: CASSFGGTSGNEQYF.

The chain recombines TRBV5-1 with TRBJ1-2; no reliable D call. Germline CDR1 reads SGHRS; CDR2 reads YFSETQ. The V end was cut by 2 bases, the J end by 4 bases, with 12 bases between. The CDR3 consists of 14 residues. This CDR3 reads CASSFSRGGYGYTF. The CDR3 bases are TGCGCCAGCAGCTTCAGCCGAGGAGGCTATGGCTACACCTTC.

This chain connects TRBV7-9 to TRBJ2-1; 7 bases are a match to TRBD2. Trimming took 2 bases from V and 6 from J; bases not matched to a gene: 4. This CDR3 region has 14 residues. CDR1 is SEHNR and CDR2 is FQNEAQ in the germline V gene (reference sequence). In DNA form, the CDR3 reads TGTGCCAGCAGCTTAAAAGGCGGGAGCAATGAGCAGTTCTTC. Its translation is CASSLKGGSNEQFF.

This clonotype was seen repeatedly, ten times or more. The J gene is TRBJ2-5, the V gene TRBV28; TRBD2 aligns across 7 bases. After removal of 2 bases from V and 2 bases from J, the junction contained 2 bases not matched to a gene. The germline V gene encodes CDR1 MDHEN and CDR2 SYDVKM. The CDR3 runs to 14 residues. The CDR3 is CASSLASGQETQYF. The CDR3 DNA follows: TGTGCCAGCAGTTTAGCTAGCGGACAAGAGACCCAGTACTTC.

Concerning this clonotype: Possible read error: a much larger clone is one base away. This likely comes from a read error, as the CDR3 has no conserved phenylalanine or tryptophan at its end. V usage is TRBV20-1 and J usage is TRBJ2-5; TRBD2 aligns across 12 bases. The ends lost 3 bases at V and 4 bases at J; junction bases unmatched: 6. The CDR3 length is 15 residues. CDR1 DFQATT and CDR2 SNEGSKA come from the germline V gene (reference sequence). The CDR3 sequence is CSASPSGGARETQYS. CDR3 coding DNA: TGCAGTGCTAGTCCTAGCGGGGGGGCACGAGAGACCCAGTACTCC.

On this clonotype: Sequence at one end of the junction differs from germline and may be a read error. The chain couples TRBV18 to TRBJ2-3; D might be TRBD1 (6 bases). The CDR3 runs 13 residues. Germline CDR1 and CDR2: KGHSH and LQKENI. CDR3 nucleotide sequence: TGTGCCAGCACGACAGGCTATGAAGATACGCGGTATTTT. Its translation is CASTTGYEDTRYF.

This clonotype occurred a few times. This sequence joins TRBV12-3 or TRBV12-4 and TRBJ2-5; 8 bases align to TRBD1. V lost 5 bases and J lost 8; bases outside the gene matches: 10. The CDR3 consists of 14 residues. The CDR3 sequence is CASSPSDRGPTQYF. CDR3 sequence (DNA): TGTGCCAGCAGTCCCAGTGACAGGGGCCCCACCCAGTACTTC.

The chain links TRBV12-3 or TRBV12-4 to TRBJ2-3; D gene uncertain. The CDR3 extends over 15 amino acids. The V end was cut by 0 bases, the J end by 2 bases, with 9 bases between. CDR3 sequence: CASSLAWSPTDTQYF. In DNA, the CDR3 is TGTGCCAGCAGTTTAGCGTGGTCTCCCACAGATACGCAGTATTTT.

The rearrangement links TRBV20-1 to TRBJ1-5, with no clear D. The CDR3 runs to 13 residues. Germline V lookup: CDR1 DFQATT, CDR2 SNEGSKA (reference sequence). The V end lost 0 bases, the J end lost 3 bases, and 6 bases lay between the germline ends. This chain's CDR3 is CSARDHNNQPQHF. The CDR3 coding sequence is TGCAGTGCTAGAGATCACAACAATCAGCCCCAGCATTTT.

This clonotype has ten or more counts. The chain combines TRBV7-8 with TRBJ2-3; 9 bases align to TRBD2. J was trimmed by 1 base and V by 3 bases; bases with no gene match: 5. The CDR3 runs to 16 residues. Per the germline V gene, CDR1 is SGHVS and CDR2 is FQNEAQ. CDR3 sequence: CASSFQAGGGTDTQYF. Written as DNA, the CDR3 is TGTGCCAGCAGCTTCCAAGCGGGAGGCGGCACAGATACGCAGTATTTT.

In its sample, this clonotype was seen many times. This sequence joins TRBV10-3 and TRBJ2-1; 8 bases are shared with TRBD1. Germline V gene sequence: CDR1 ENHRY, CDR2 SYGVKD. V trimming: 10 bases; J trimming: 7 bases; junction bases outside the gene matches: 12. This CDR3 is built from 14 residues. The CDR3 sequence is CATSEGRQGNEQFF. The CDR3 bases are TGTGCCACCTCTGAGGGGCGACAGGGGAATGAGCAGTTCTTC.

This clonotype was seen repeatedly, ten times or more. The chain employs TRBV5-1 and TRBJ2-3, with unresolved D. The CDR3 spans 14 residues. V dropped 2 bases and J dropped 2 bases, with 9 bases sitting between them. Germline CDR1 SGHRS, CDR2 YFSETQ. The CDR3 here is CASSLQLPTDTQYF. In DNA, the CDR3 is TGCGCCAGCAGCTTACAGCTACCCACAGATACGCAGTATTTT.

This clonotype was counted many times. The chain combines TRBV4-1 with TRBJ2-1; D uncertain. The CDR3 runs 15 residues. Per germline, CDR1 MGHRA and CDR2 YSYEKL. The V gene lost 1 base and the J gene lost 3 bases, with 10 bases spanning the gap. The CDR3 bases are TGCGCCAGCAGCCAAGCTCTCACGGGCTACAATGAGCAGTTCTTC. Protein product: CASSQALTGYNEQFF.

The V and J genes are TRBV4-3 and TRBJ2-1; 11 bases align to TRBD1. This CDR3 spans 15 amino acids. The V gene's germline CDR1 is LGHNA and CDR2 YSLEER. With V trimmed by 4 bases and J by 8 bases, 7 bases remained unmatched. Here the CDR3 DNA reads TGCGCCAGCAGCCTCGGACAGGGGGCAGGGGATGAGCAGTTCTTC. Translation gives CASSLGQGAGDEQFF.